This T cell receptor (beta chain) is drawn from a study of pediatric ulcerative colitis. Clones were sequenced by immunoSEQ multiplex PCR, and TCRdb holds only the in-frame ones, with some missing. The table shows approximately 60,000 clones, with 80% to 90% occurring only once. The CDR3 loop spans 12 amino acids. The V segment lost 11 bases and the J segment 6 bases; nucleotides outside the gene matches: 9. Germline V gene lookup returns CDR1 MGHRA and CDR2 YSYEKL. With respect to this clone: Antigen: not known.

The study's findings and limits: Clonal expansions reduced rectal repertoire diversity in acute severe colitis. Compared with controls, ulcerative colitis showed greater blood-rectum clone sharing. Two patients had blood samples with substantially reduced template counts.

The sample consisted of blood. This chain uses TRBV4-1 with TRBJ2-7; 8 nucleotides align to TRBD2. This receptor was taken from a boy aged 5-17 years with severe ulcerative colitis. CDR3 sequence (DNA): TGCGCCGCCGGGGGGGCGGGAGGCGAGCAGTACTTC. The encoded protein is CAAGGAGGEQYF.